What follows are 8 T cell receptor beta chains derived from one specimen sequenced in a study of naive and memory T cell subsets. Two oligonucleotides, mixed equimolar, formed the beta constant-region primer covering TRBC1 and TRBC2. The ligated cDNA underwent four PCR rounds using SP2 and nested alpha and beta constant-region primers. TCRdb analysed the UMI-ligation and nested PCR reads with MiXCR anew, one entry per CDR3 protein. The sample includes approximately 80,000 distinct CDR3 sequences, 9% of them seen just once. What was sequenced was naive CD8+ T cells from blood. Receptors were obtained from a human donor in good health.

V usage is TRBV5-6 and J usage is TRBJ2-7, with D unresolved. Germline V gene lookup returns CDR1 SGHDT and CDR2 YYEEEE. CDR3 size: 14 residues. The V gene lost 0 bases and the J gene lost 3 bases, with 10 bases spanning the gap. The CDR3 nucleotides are TGTGCCAGCAGCTTGGCTTTGGTGAACTACGAGCAGTACTTC. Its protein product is CASSLALVNYEQYF.

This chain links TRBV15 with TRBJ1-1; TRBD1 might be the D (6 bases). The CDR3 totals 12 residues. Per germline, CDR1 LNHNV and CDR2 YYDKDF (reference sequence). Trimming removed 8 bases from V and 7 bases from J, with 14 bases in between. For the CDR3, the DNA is TGTGCCACCGGCGGGGGCGTAGGTGAAGCTTTCTTT. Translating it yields CATGGGVGEAFF.

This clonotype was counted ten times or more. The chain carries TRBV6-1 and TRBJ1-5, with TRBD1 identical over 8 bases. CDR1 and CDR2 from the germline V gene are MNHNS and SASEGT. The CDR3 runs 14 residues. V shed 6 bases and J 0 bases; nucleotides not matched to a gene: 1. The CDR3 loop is CASRGQGSNQPQHF. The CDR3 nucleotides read TGTGCCAGCAGAGGACAGGGTAGCAATCAGCCCCAGCATTTT.

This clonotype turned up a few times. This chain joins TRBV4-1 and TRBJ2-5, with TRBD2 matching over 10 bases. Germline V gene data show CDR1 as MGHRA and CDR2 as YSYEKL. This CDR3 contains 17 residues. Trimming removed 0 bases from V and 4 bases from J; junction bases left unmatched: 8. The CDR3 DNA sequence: TGCGCCAGCAGCCAAGATTATATTGGGACTAGCGTAGAGACCCAGTACTTC. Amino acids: CASSQDYIGTSVETQYF.

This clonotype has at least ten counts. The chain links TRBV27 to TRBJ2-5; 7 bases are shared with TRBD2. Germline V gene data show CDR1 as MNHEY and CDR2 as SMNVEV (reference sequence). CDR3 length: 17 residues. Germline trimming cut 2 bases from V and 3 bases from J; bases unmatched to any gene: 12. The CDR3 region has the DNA TGTGCCAGCAGTTTAAGGTTCCCAGGGACTATCAAAGAGACCCAGTACTTC. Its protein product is CASSLRFPGTIKETQYF.

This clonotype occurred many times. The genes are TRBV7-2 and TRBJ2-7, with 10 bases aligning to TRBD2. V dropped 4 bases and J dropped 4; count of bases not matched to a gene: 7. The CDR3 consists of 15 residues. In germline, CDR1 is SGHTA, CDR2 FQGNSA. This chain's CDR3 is CASSSLAGGGYEQYF. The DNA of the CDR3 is TGTGCCAGCAGCTCCTTAGCGGGAGGAGGGTACGAGCAGTACTTC.

This chain's CDR3 is CATSGGNYGYTF. In DNA, the CDR3 is TGTGCCACCAGTGGGGGTAACTATGGCTACACCTTC. This chain uses TRBV24-1 with TRBJ1-2; no definite D call. V lost 5 bases and J 1 base, leaving 4 bases between the germline ends. Looked up from germline, CDR1 is KGHDR and CDR2 is SFDVKD. This CDR3 spans 12 amino acids.

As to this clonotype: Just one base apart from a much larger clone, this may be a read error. CDR3 in DNA: TGCAGTGCTAGAGATGAATCTGTCTCCTACAATGAGCAGTACTTC. This gives the protein CSARDESVSYNEQYF. The chain recombines TRBV20-1 with TRBJ2-1; D remains ambiguous. The DNA end lines up better with TRBJ2-7; the J call may be wrong. Germline CDR1 DFQATT, CDR2 SNEGSKA (reference sequence). The CDR3 loop spans 15 amino acids.